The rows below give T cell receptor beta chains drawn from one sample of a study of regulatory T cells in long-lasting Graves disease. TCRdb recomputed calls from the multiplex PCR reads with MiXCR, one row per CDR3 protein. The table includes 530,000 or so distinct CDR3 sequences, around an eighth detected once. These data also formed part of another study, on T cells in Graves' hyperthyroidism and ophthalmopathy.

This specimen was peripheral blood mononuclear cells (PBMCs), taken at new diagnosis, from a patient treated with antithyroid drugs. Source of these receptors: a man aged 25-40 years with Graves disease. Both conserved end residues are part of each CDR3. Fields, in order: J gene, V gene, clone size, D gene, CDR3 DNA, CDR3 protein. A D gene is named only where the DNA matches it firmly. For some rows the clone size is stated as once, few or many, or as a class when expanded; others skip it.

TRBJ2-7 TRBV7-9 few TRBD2 TGTGCCAGCCTAGCGGCGGGAACCTACGAGCAGTACTTC CASLAAGTYEQYF
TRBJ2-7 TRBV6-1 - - TGTGCCAGCAAAACAAAAGGGACACCGCCCCACGAGCAGTACTTC CASKTKGTPPHEQYF
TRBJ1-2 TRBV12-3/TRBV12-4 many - TGTGCCAGCGGTCAGGGGAGGCTCACCTTC CASGQGRLTF
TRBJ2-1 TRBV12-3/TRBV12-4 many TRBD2 TGTGCCAGCAGTTTAGTGGGACTAGGTGGCAATGAGCAGTTCTTC CASSLVGLGGNEQFF
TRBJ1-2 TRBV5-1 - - TGCGCCAGCAGCGCAGGGTTCAACTATGGCTACACCTTC CASSAGFNYGYTF
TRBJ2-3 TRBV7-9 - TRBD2 TGTGCCAGCAGTTATAGCGGGAGCGCGCAGTATTTT CASSYSGSAQYF
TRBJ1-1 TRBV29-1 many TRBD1 TGCAGCGTGACGACAGGGACCCCCCGGACTGAAGCTTTCTTT CSVTTGTPRTEAFF
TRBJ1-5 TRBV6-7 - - TGTGCCAGCAGTTACTCGATCAGGGATCAGCCCCAGCATTTT CASSYSIRDQPQHF
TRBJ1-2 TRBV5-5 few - TGTGCCAGCAGGCTCGGGGAGAACTATGGCTACACCTTC CASRLGENYGYTF
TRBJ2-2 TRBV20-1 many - TGCAGTGCTAGAGATCGCGGGAACACCGGGGAGCTGTTTTTT CSARDRGNTGELFF
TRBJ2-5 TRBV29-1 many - TGCAGCGTTGGTAGGAAAGAGGGAGAGACCCAGTACTTC CSVGRKEGETQYF
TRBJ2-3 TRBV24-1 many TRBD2 TGTGCCACCAGTGGGAGCTCCGGACTAGCGGATAGCACAGATACGCAGTATTTT CATSGSSGLADSTDTQYF
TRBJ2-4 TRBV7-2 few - TGTGCCAGCAGCTTAACCCTGGGTCTAGCCAAAAACATTCAGTACTTC CASSLTLGLAKNIQYF
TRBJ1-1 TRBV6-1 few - TGTGCCACCAGGAGGACGGGCGGGACTGAAGCTTTCTTT CATRRTGGTEAFF
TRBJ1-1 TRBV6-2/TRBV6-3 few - TGTGCCAGCAGTGGACCTTTGGCCACTGAAGCTTTCTTT CASSGPLATEAFF
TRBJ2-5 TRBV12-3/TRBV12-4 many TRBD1 TGTGCCAGCAGTTTAATAGGTAGGGGGCGAAGTTTTGATGAGACCCAGTACTTC CASSLIGRGRSFDETQYF
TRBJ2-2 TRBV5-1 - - TGCGCCAGCAGCTTGGAGAGCAGCAGTACCGGGGAGCTGTTTTTT CASSLESSSTGELFF
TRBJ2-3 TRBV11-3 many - TGTGCCAGCGGGAGGCGGGCAGATACGCAGTATTTT CASGRRADTQYF
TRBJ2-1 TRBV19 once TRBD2 TGTACCAGTAGTATTGATTCTAGCGGGAGGGCCAATGAGCAGTTCTTC CTSSIDSSGRANEQFF
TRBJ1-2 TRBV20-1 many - TGCAGTGCTAGTCCTGGGGGCTACACCTTC CSASPGGYTF
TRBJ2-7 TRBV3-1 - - TGTGCCAGCAGCCAAGGGATAGCGATCTACGAGCAGTACTTC CASSQGIAIYEQYF
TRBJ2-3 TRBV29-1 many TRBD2 TGCAGCGTGAAAGGACTAGCGGGAGAGGGCACAGATACGCAGTATTTT CSVKGLAGEGTDTQYF
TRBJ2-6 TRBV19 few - TGTGCCACCAGCCCTGGGTTTGGGGCCAACGTCCTGACTTTC CATSPGFGANVLTF
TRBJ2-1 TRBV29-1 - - TGCAGCGTTGAACACCCGGAGGAAGGTGAATACAATGAGCAGTTCTTC CSVEHPEEGEYNEQFF
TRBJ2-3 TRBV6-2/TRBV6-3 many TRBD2 TGTGCCAGCAGTGCCTTGACTAGCGGGACAGATACGCAGTATTTT CASSALTSGTDTQYF
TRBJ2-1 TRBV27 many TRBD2 TGTGCCAGCAGCCCCGGGGGGGGAGATTACAATGAGCAGTTCTTC CASSPGGGDYNEQFF
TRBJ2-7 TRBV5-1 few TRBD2 TGCGCCAGCGGCGAAAGACTCCTAGCGGGAAACGAGCAGTACTTC CASGERLLAGNEQYF
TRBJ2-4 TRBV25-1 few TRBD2 TGTGCCAGCAGTGAATTGGGGTCTAGTCGGGGGGTACAGTACTTC CASSELGSSRGVQYF
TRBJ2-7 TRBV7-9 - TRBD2 TGTGCCAGCAGCCCAATACTAGCGGGGTACGAGCAGTACTTC CASSPILAGYEQYF
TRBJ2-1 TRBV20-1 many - TGCAGTGCCAGTAGGCTTAGCGGCTACAATGAGCAGTTCTTC CSASRLSGYNEQFF
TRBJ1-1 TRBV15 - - TGTGCCACCAACCCAGCTGGGGCGGACCTGAACACTGAAGCTTTCTTT CATNPAGADLNTEAFF
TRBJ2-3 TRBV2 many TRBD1 TGTGCCAGCAGTGAATTGGGACAGAGGACAGATACGCAGTATTTT CASSELGQRTDTQYF
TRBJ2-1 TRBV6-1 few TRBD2 TGTGCCAGCAGCGCCTCCGGGGGGGGCCCCTACAATGAGCAGTTCTTC CASSASGGGPYNEQFF
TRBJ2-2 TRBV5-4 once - TGTGCCAGCAGCTTTTATTTTCGCGGGGAGCTGTTTTTT CASSFYFRGELFF
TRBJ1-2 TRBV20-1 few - TGCAGTGCTAGTGCGGACAGTTACTATGGCTACACCTTC CSASADSYYGYTF
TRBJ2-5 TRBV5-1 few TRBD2 TGCGCCAGCAGCTTGGGGACTAGCGGGAGAGGTGGTGGGACCCAGTACTTC CASSLGTSGRGGGTQYF
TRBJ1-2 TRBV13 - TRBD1 TGTGCCAGCAGCCTCTACATCAACTCAACAGGGGGACACTATGGCTACACCTTC CASSLYINSTGGHYGYTF
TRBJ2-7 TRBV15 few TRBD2 TGTGCCACCAGCGGCCGACTAGCAAGCGAGCAGTACTTC CATSGRLASEQYF
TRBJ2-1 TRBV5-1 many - TGCGCCAGCAGCTCGATGGTGGCAGACAATGAGCAGTTCTTC CASSSMVADNEQFF
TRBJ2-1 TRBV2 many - TGTGCCAGCAGTCCAGAGGCACTTGGGCAGTTCTTC CASSPEALGQFF
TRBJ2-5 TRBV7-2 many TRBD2 TGTGCCAGCAGCCTTAGCGGGAGGCAGATAGAGACCCAGTACTTC CASSLSGRQIETQYF
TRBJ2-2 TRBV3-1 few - TGTGCCAGCAGCCCCTCCAGGACCGGGGAGCTGTTTTTT CASSPSRTGELFF
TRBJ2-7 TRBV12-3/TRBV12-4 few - TGTGCCAGCAGATTTACAGGGACACACGAGCAGTACTTC CASRFTGTHEQYF
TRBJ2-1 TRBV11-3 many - TGTGCCAGCAGCTTAGCGAGCTCCTACAATGAGCAGTTCTTC CASSLASSYNEQFF
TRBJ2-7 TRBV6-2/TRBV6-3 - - TGTGCCAGCAGTTACTCGGGAAGGGCTACCTACGAGCAGTACTTC CASSYSGRATYEQYF